The 2 T cell receptor beta chains below were found in one sample sequenced in a study of vaccination and CD4 T cells after COVID-19. Cultured CD4+ T cell DNA was sequenced using the Oncomine TCR Beta short-read assay. TCRdb redid the calling of the PCR reads with MiXCR, one entry per CDR3 protein. The repertoire holds roughly 15,000 distinct CDR3 sequences, approximately 70% seen once, with approximately 4.3% in the top ten. Which antigens these TCRs recognize remains unknown. Specified treatment: roughly 10-day PBMC culture with coronavirus spike peptide pools or control peptides (ViraFEST assay). Sequencing was carried out using CD4+ T cells from blood, cultured in vitro. The source of these receptors is a human donor who had recovered from COVID-19.

On this clonotype: The CDR3 does not close with the conserved phenylalanine or tryptophan, likely indicating a read error. V is TRBV6-5 and J is TRBJ1-1; 11 positions agree with TRBD1. Germline values: CDR1 MNHEY, CDR2 SVGAGI. The trim removed 4 bases at V and 5 bases at J, leaving 9 bases unmatched. The CDR3 length is 16 residues. The DNA for the CDR3 is TGTGCCAGCAGTTTCGGACAGGGGGCAAGGGGAACTGAAGCTTTCTCT. Protein sequence: CASSFGQGARGTEAFS.

The gene calls are TRBV4-1 and TRBJ2-7, with 8 bases matching TRBD1. The V and J ends lost 1 base and 5 bases, in that order; junction bases with no gene match: 10. Germline CDR1 MGHRA, CDR2 YSYEKL. The CDR3 covers 16 residues. CDR3 coding DNA: TGCGCCAGCAGCCAAGGTTTGGGGACAGGTCATAACGAGCAGTACTTC. This translates into CASSQGLGTGHNEQYF.